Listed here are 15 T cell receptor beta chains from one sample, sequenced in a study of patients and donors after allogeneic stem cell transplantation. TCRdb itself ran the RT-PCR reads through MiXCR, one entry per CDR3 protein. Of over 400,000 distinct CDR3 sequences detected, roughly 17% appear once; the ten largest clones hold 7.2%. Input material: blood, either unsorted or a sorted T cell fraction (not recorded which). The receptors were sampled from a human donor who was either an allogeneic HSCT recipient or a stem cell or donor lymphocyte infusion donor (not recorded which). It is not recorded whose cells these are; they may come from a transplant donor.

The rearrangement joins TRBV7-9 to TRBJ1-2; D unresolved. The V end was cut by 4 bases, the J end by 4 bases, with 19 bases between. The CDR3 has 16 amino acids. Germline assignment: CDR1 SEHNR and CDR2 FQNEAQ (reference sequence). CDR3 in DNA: TGTGCCAGCAGCTCTACCCAACGGTCAAGGGTCTATGGCTACACCTTC. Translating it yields CASSSTQRSRVYGYTF.

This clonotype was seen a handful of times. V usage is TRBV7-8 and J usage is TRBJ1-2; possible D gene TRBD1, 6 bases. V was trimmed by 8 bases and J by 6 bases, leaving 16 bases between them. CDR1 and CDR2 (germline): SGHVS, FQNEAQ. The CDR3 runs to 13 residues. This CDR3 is CASGGRVVDGYTF. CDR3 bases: TGTGCCAGCGGGGGCAGGGTGGTGGATGGCTACACCTTC. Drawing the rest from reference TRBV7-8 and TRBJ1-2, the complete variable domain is GAGVSQSPRYKVAKRGQDVALRCDPISGHVSLFWYQQALGQGPEFLTYFQNEAQLDKSGLPSDRFFAERPEGSVSTLKIQRTQQEDSAVYLCASGGRVVDGYTFGSGTRLTVV.

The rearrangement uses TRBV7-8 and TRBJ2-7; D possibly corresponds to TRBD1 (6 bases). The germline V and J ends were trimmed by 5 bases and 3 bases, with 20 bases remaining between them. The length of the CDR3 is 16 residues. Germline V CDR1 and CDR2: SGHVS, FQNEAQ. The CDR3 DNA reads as TGTGCCAGCAGCCCTAGACAGGCCCAGGCGGTCTACGAGCAGTACTTC. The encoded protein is CASSPRQAQAVYEQYF.

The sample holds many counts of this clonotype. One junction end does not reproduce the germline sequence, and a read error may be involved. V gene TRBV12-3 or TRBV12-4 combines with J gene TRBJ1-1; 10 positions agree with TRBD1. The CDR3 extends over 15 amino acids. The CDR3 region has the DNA TGTGCCAGCAGCTTAGCGGGACAGGGGACCACTGAAGCTTTCTTT. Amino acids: CASSLAGQGTTEAFF.

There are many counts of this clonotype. The CDR3 DNA sequence: TGTGCCAGCAGTCTAAGGGTTACCCAAGAGACCCAGTACTTC. Its translation is CASSLRVTQETQYF. The chain has TRBV12-3 or TRBV12-4 and TRBJ2-5, with D hard to call. V was shortened by 5 bases and J by 1 base, with 11 bases between the two germline ends. This CDR3 comprises 14 residues.

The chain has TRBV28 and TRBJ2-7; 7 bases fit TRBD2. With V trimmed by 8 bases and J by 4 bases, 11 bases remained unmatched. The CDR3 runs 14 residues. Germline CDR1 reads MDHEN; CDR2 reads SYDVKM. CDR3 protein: CASPPPGGSYEQYF. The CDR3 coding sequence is TGTGCCAGCCCCCCCCCCGGGGGGTCGTACGAGCAGTACTTC.

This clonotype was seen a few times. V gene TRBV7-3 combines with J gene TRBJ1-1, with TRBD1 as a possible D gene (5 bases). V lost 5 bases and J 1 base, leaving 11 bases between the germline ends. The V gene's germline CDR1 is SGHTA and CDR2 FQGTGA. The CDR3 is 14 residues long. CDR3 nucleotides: TGTGCCAGCAGCCCAAGGGGCCGGAACACTGAAGCTTTCTTT. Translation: CASSPRGRNTEAFF.

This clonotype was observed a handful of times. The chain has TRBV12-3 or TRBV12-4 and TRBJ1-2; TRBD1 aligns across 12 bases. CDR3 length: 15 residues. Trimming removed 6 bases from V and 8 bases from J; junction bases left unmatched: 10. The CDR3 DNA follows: TGTGCCAGCAGCGGCCCGGGACAGGGGGCGAGGGGCTACACCTTC. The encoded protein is CASSGPGQGARGYTF.

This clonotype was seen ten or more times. The CDR3 reads CASSLLARPYEQYF. Here the CDR3 DNA reads TGTGCCAGCAGTTTGTTAGCCAGACCCTACGAGCAGTACTTC. The chain uses TRBV12-3 or TRBV12-4 and TRBJ2-7; no reliable D call. This CDR3 has 14 amino acids. V gave up 3 bases and J gave up 2 bases, with 11 bases separating them.

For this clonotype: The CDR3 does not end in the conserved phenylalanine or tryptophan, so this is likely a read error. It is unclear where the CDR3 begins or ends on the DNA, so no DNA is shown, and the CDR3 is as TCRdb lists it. The CDR3 reads CSARSRQGGGL. The chain links TRBV20-1 to TRBJ2-7; the DNA was not compared with TRBD1, the D call given in the table. Germline V gives CDR1 DFQATT, CDR2 SNEGSKA (reference sequence). The CDR3 totals 11 residues, both ends included.

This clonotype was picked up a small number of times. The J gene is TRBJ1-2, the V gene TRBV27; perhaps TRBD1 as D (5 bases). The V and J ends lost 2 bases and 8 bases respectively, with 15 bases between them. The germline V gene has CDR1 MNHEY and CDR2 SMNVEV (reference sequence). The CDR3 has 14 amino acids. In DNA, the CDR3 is TGTGCCAGCAGTTTAAGCGGGGGAGCGGGGGGCTACACCTTC. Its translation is CASSLSGGAGGYTF.

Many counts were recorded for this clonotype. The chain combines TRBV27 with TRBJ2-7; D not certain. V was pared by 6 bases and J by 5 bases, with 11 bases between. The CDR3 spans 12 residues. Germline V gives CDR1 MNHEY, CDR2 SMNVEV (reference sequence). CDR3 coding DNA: TGTGCCAGCAGAGGCCCGGCCCACGAGCAGTACTTC. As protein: CASRGPAHEQYF.

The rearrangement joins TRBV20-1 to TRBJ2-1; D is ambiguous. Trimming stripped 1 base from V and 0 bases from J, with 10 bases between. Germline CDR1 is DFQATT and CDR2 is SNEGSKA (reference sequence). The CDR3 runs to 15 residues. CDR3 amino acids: CSARAPATSYNEQFF. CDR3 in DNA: TGCAGTGCTAGAGCGCCAGCGACCTCCTACAATGAGCAGTTCTTC.

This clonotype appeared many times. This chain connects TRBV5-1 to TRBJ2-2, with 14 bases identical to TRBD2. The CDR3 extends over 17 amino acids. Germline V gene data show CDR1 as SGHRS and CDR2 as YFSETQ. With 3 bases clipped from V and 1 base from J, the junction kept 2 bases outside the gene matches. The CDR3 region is CASSSGTSGRNTGELFF. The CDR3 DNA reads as TGCGCCAGCAGCTCCGGGACTAGCGGGAGGAACACCGGGGAGCTGTTTTTT. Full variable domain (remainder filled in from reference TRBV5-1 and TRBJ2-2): KAGVTQTPRYLIKTRGQQVTLSCSPISGHRSVSWYQQTPGQGLQFLFEYFSETQRNKGNFPGRFSGRQFSNSRSEMNVSTLELGDSALYLCASSSGTSGRNTGELFFGEGSRLTVL.

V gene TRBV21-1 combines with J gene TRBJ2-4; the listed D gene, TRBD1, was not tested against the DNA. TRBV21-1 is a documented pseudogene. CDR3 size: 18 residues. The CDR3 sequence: CASSLDSCGGKGKNIQYF. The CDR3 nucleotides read TGTGCCAGCAGCCTTGACTCTTGCGGGGGAAAAGGCAAAAACATTCAGTACTTC.